The clone carrying this T cell receptor beta chain was observed a single time. The antigen is unknown. Treatment in this sample: treatment-naive control, cytoreductive nephrectomy. Controls included a few female and fewer than twelve male donors, resected 2011 to 2014. The record originates from a study of radiation and T cells in renal cell carcinoma. The CDR3 sequence is 13 residues long. Trimming shortened V by 2 bases and J by 6 bases, and 14 bases separated the two germline ends. Germline loops: CDR1 SQVTM, CDR2 ANQGSEA. General study findings and limits: Compared with controls, irradiated tumors showed greater TCR clonality.

Here immunoSEQ multiplex PCR was the method, and the copy in TCRdb shows in-frame clones only, minus some. The sample lists around 22,000 clones, more than 45% occurring once. The rearrangement links TRBV29-1 to TRBJ2-7, with D perhaps matching TRBD1 (5 bases). Material: tumor tissue, obtained from a patient whose treatment was nephrectomy without radiotherapy. The sequence was obtained from a man in his forties or fifties with renal cell carcinoma. This CDR3 is CSVEISIRGEQYF. The CDR3 DNA reads as TGCAGCGTTGAAATCTCGATTAGGGGCGAGCAGTACTTC.